Detailed here is one T cell receptor beta chain. The CDR3 covers 15 residues. Germline V gene lookup returns CDR1 DFQATT and CDR2 SNEGSKA (reference sequence). The data belong to a study of monozygotic twins with inflammatory bowel disease. UMIs containing a 6-nucleotide sample barcode were added via template switching. After re-calling the 5' RACE reads, TCRdb lists one entry per CDR3 protein, DNA absent. The listing contains 440,000 or so distinct CDR3 sequences. Sequences were obtained from blood. The rearrangement uses TRBV20-1 and TRBJ2-3; checking the TCRdb D call of TRBD1 is not possible without DNA. The sequence was obtained from a human donor with ulcerative colitis or Crohn's disease, or a healthy co-twin of an affected twin (not recorded which). CDR3 sequence reads: CSAFLRADKTDTQYF.